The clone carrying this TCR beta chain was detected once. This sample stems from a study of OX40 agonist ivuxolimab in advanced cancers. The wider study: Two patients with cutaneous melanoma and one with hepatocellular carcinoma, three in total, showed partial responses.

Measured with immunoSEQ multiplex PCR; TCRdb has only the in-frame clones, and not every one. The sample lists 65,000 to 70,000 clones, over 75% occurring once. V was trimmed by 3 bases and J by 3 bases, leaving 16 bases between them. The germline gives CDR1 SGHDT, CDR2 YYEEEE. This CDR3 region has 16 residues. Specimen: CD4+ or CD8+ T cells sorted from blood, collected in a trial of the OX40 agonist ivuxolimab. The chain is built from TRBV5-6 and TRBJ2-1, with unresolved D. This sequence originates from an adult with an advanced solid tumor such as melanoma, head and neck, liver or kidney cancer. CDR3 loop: CASSWPVWNLYNEQFF. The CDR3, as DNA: TGTGCCAGCAGCTGGCCCGTATGGAACCTCTACAATGAGCAGTTCTTC.